These 25 T cell receptor beta chains were sequenced from one sample in a study of CD8 T cells in ankylosing spondylitis. Findings and limits, study-wide: Several highly homologous variants made up a TCR beta motif, and this motif appeared characteristic of ankylosing spondylitis blood.

TCRdb analysed the 5' RACE reads with MiXCR anew, one entry per CDR3 protein. The top ten hold roughly 3.5% of the sample, which has more than 400,000 distinct CDR3 sequences, about 5.2% seen once. No antigen has been assigned to these receptors. Sequencing was carried out using blood, either unsorted or a sorted T cell fraction (not recorded which). The source of these receptors is a male donor with ankylosing spondylitis.

This clonotype came up many times. The chain recombines TRBV4-1 with TRBJ1-5, with a possible D match to TRBD1 (5 bases). Germline CDR1 is MGHRA and CDR2 is YSYEKL. The V end was cut by 0 bases, the J end by 5 bases, with 11 bases between. The CDR3 spans 15 residues. The CDR3 coding sequence is TGCGCCAGCAGCCAAGAGGGAAGGGGATATCAGCCCCAGCATTTT. Encoded protein: CASSQEGRGYQPQHF.

There are many counts of this clonotype. The chain combines TRBV4-1 with TRBJ2-1, with 11 positions matching TRBD2. Germline CDR1 MGHRA, CDR2 YSYEKL. The CDR3 spans 16 residues. J lost 7 bases, V lost 3 bases, and 8 bases had no gene match. CDR3 DNA: TGCGCCAGCAGCCAGCCTCGACTAGCGGGAACGAATGAGCAGTTCTTC. It specifies CASSQPRLAGTNEQFF.

Ten or more counts support this clonotype. The gene calls are TRBV11-2 and TRBJ1-5; D not certain. Germline-derived CDR1 and CDR2 are SGHAT and FQNNGV. V was shortened by 5 bases and J by 0 bases, with 20 bases between the two germline ends. This CDR3 comprises 18 residues. In DNA, the CDR3 is TGTGCCAGCAGCCCATACCGACCCGAGATCTATAGCAATCAGCCCCAGCATTTT. It is translated as CASSPYRPEIYSNQPQHF. Together with reference TRBV11-2 and TRBJ1-5, the CDR3 gives the full variable domain: EAGVAQSPRYKIIEKRQSVAFWCNPISGHATLYWYQQILGQGPKLLIQFQNNGVVDDSQLPKDRFSAERLKGVDSTLKIQPAKLEDSAVYLCASSPYRPEIYSNQPQHFGDGTRLSIL.

This clonotype was observed a few times. This rearrangement joins TRBV6-1 to TRBJ2-6, with 8 bases fitting TRBD1. The CDR3 covers 16 residues. Germline CDR1 reads MNHNS; CDR2 reads SASEGT. V shed 9 bases, J shed 0 bases, and the junction held 7 bases outside the gene matches. The CDR3 DNA is TGTGCCAGTACCAGGGGGCAGAGCTCTGGGGCCAACGTCCTGACTTTC. As protein: CASTRGQSSGANVLTF.

There are many counts of this clonotype. This sequence joins TRBV7-9 and TRBJ1-1; D is unclear. This CDR3 has 12 amino acids. CDR1 and CDR2 (germline): SEHNR, FQNEAQ (reference sequence). Trimming stripped 5 bases from V and 7 bases from J, with 11 bases between. The CDR3 DNA reads as TGTGCCAGCAGCGACACGGGGTTTGAAGCTTTCTTT. Protein sequence: CASSDTGFEAFF.

This clonotype was detected many times. The J gene is TRBJ1-2, the V gene TRBV15; no clear D gene. Germline V CDR1 and CDR2: LNHNV, YYDKDF (reference sequence). V dropped 8 bases and J dropped 3 bases, with 7 bases sitting between them. The CDR3 runs 11 residues. Here the CDR3 DNA reads TGTGCCACCCAGACACACTATGGCTACACCTTC. Translating gives CATQTHYGYTF.

The J gene is TRBJ1-1, the V gene TRBV4-2; D is unresolved. The CDR3 is made up of 12 amino acids. Trimming stripped 0 bases from V and 7 bases from J, with 6 bases between. The germline V gene encodes CDR1 LGHNA and CDR2 YNFKEQ. This CDR3 is CASSQDSFEAFF. CDR3 in DNA: TGTGCCAGCAGCCAAGACTCGTTTGAAGCTTTCTTT.

This clonotype was recorded many times. The chain carries TRBV4-1 and TRBJ2-7, with 13 bases identical to TRBD2. The CDR3 sequence is 19 residues long. Germline CDR1 is MGHRA and CDR2 is YSYEKL. V lost 3 bases to trimming and J lost 0 bases; unmatched junction nucleotides: 11. The CDR3 DNA is TGCGCCAGCAGCCACCATGGACTAGCGGGAGACACTAGCTCCTACGAGCAGTACTTC. It specifies CASSHHGLAGDTSSYEQYF.

This clonotype has ten or more counts. The J gene is TRBJ2-2, the V gene TRBV5-1; 8 positions agree with TRBD1. CDR3 size: 17 residues. Unmatched junction bases numbered 6, after V lost 1 base and J lost 1 base. CDR1 and CDR2 (germline): SGHRS, YFSETQ. In DNA, the CDR3 is TGCGCCAGCAGCTTGTTTTACGACAGGGGGAACACCGGGGAGCTGTTTTTT. This gives the protein CASSLFYDRGNTGELFF.

This clonotype was detected many times. The rearrangement links TRBV7-8 to TRBJ1-1, with D possibly TRBD1 on 5 matching bases. The ends were cut back, 3 bases at V and 1 base at J, with 9 bases in the middle. The CDR3 has 14 amino acids. CDR1 SGHVS and CDR2 FQNEAQ come from the germline V gene. CDR3 sequence: CASSLMGTNTEAFF. The DNA for the CDR3 is TGTGCCAGCAGCTTGATGGGGACGAACACTGAAGCTTTCTTT.

This clonotype was counted many times. This sequence joins TRBV5-1 and TRBJ1-1; D is uncertain. Per germline, CDR1 SGHRS and CDR2 YFSETQ. The V and J ends lost 6 bases and 4 bases respectively, with 19 bases between them. The CDR3 length is 15 residues. The CDR3 bases are TGCGCCAGCACACCAACCACAGACGGTTCCACTGAAGCTTTCTTT. This encodes CASTPTTDGSTEAFF.

This clonotype appeared many times. One end of the junction does not line up with germline, which may come from a read error. The chain employs TRBV28 and TRBJ1-1, with 9 bases identical to TRBD1. Germline-derived CDR1 and CDR2 are MDHEN and SYDVKM. The CDR3 has 13 residues. This CDR3 is CASSFPGQGETFF. Here the CDR3 DNA reads TGTGCCAGCAGTTTCCCGGGACAGGGTGAAACTTTCTTT.

The chain links TRBV2 to TRBJ1-2, with a weak D call TRBD1 (5 bases). The CDR3 totals 12 residues. V was cut by 11 bases and J by 2 bases, with 12 bases left in between. Germline V CDR1 and CDR2: SNHLY, FYNNEI. Here the CDR3 reads CAGADRNYGYTF. The CDR3 region has the DNA TGTGCCGGGGCCGACCGGAACTATGGCTACACCTTC.

This clonotype was picked up many times. The rearrangement joins TRBV15 to TRBJ2-3, with D unclear. Trimming took off 1 base at V and 5 bases at J, with 13 bases between the two ends. The CDR3 has 15 amino acids. The germline V gene encodes CDR1 LNHNV and CDR2 YYDKDF (reference sequence). The CDR3: CATSRGPGGRDTQYF. The CDR3 DNA reads as TGTGCCACCAGCAGAGGCCCGGGTGGGCGAGATACGCAGTATTTT.

This clonotype has at least ten counts. The genes are TRBV28 and TRBJ1-4; D is perhaps TRBD1 (5 bases). Germline values: CDR1 MDHEN, CDR2 SYDVKM. The CDR3 extends over 15 amino acids. The V and J ends lost 2 bases and 2 bases respectively, with 9 bases between them. CDR3: CASSLPGGTNEKLFF. Here the CDR3 DNA reads TGTGCCAGCAGTTTACCGGGGGGGACTAATGAAAAACTGTTTTTT.

The sample holds many counts of this clonotype. The chain links TRBV29-1 to TRBJ2-6; TRBD1 agrees at 8 bases. This CDR3 is 16 amino acids long. Trimming at V came to 6 bases and at J to 0 bases, leaving 7 bases not matched to a gene. From germline, CDR1 is SQVTM and CDR2 ANQGSEA. Here the CDR3 reads CSVSQGGDSGANVLTF. In DNA form, the CDR3 reads TGCAGCGTCTCACAGGGGGGAGACTCTGGGGCCAACGTCCTGACTTTC.

This clonotype has a count of ten or more. V usage is TRBV10-2 and J usage is TRBJ2-4, with D possibly being TRBD1 or TRBD2 (5 bases each). From germline, CDR1 is WSHSY and CDR2 SAAADI. The germline V and J ends were trimmed by 4 bases and 4 bases, with 14 bases remaining between them. This CDR3 region has 15 residues. The CDR3, as DNA: TGCGCCAGCAGTGCGGGACGAGAGGAGAAAAACATTCAGTACTTC. As protein: CASSAGREEKNIQYF.

This clonotype has at least ten counts. The chain employs TRBV7-3 and TRBJ1-1, with TRBD1 matching over 7 bases. V shed 5 bases and J 1 base; nucleotides not matched to a gene: 1. CDR3 length: 13 residues. Looked up from germline, CDR1 is SGHTA and CDR2 is FQGTGA. CDR3 protein: CASSRDRNTEAFF. The CDR3, as DNA: TGTGCCAGCAGCCGGGACAGGAACACTGAAGCTTTCTTT.

This clonotype was seen a few times. V usage is TRBV27 and J usage is TRBJ2-3; D unclear. Trimming left V 0 bases short and J 0 bases short, with 10 bases between. Germline CDR1 MNHEY, CDR2 SMNVEV (reference sequence). The length of the CDR3 is 16 residues. This CDR3 reads CASSLSLGPSTDTQYF. The CDR3 nucleotides are TGTGCCAGCAGTTTATCTTTAGGTCCTAGCACAGATACGCAGTATTTT.

This clonotype was found many times. The CDR3 coding sequence is TGTGCCAGCAGTAGGGGACTGGGGGACCCTGAAGCTTTCTTT. This codes for CASSRGLGDPEAFF. V is TRBV27 and J is TRBJ1-1, with a tentative D call TRBD1 (5 bases). With 5 bases removed from V and 6 bases from J, the gap between germline ends came to 16 bases. This CDR3 is 14 amino acids long. Per germline, CDR1 MNHEY and CDR2 SMNVEV (reference sequence).

This clonotype was counted ten times or more. The chain carries TRBV14 and TRBJ1-1; no reliable D call. The germline V gene has CDR1 SGHDN and CDR2 FVKESK. V was cut by 7 bases and J by 4 bases, with 13 bases left in between. There are 13 residues in the CDR3. The CDR3 DNA sequence: TGTGCCAGCACCCGCACAGCCCTCACTGAAGCTTTCTTT. It specifies CASTRTALTEAFF.

The sample holds many counts of this clonotype. The chain employs TRBV6-5 and TRBJ1-3, with unresolved D. The CDR3 sequence is 16 residues long. Deletions cut 2 bases from V and 3 bases from J, with 14 bases between. The germline CDR1 and CDR2 sequences are MNHEY and SVGAGI. For the CDR3, the DNA is TGTGCCAGCAGTTACGCTCCGGTATGGGGTGGAAACACCATATATTTT. Its protein is CASSYAPVWGGNTIYF.

This clonotype was observed many times. The chain joins TRBV12-3 or TRBV12-4 to TRBJ1-5; D is undetermined. V gave up 3 bases and J gave up 0 bases, with 15 bases separating them. The CDR3 covers 17 residues. DNA of the CDR3: TGTGCCAGCAGTTTGAGACGGACGGTTTATAGCAATCAGCCCCAGCATTTT. Its protein product is CASSLRRTVYSNQPQHF.

The V and J genes are TRBV4-3 and TRBJ2-3; TRBD2 matches 8 bases. Germline V gene sequence: CDR1 LGHNA, CDR2 YSLEER. With V trimmed by 1 base and J by 6 bases, 9 bases remained unmatched. The CDR3 is made up of 16 amino acids. CDR3 DNA sequence: TGCGCCAGCAGCCAAGTTGGGATAGCGGGATCCGATACGCAGTATTTT. Protein sequence: CASSQVGIAGSDTQYF.

This clonotype was found many times. The chain employs TRBV15 and TRBJ2-5; D is uncertain. CDR1 LNHNV and CDR2 YYDKDF come from the germline V gene (reference sequence). The germline V and J ends were trimmed by 0 bases and 1 base, with 12 bases remaining between them. The CDR3 consists of 16 residues. The CDR3 nucleotides are TGTGCCACCAGCAGAGATAGACGGCAGATCCAAGAGACCCAGTACTTC. As protein: CATSRDRRQIQETQYF.